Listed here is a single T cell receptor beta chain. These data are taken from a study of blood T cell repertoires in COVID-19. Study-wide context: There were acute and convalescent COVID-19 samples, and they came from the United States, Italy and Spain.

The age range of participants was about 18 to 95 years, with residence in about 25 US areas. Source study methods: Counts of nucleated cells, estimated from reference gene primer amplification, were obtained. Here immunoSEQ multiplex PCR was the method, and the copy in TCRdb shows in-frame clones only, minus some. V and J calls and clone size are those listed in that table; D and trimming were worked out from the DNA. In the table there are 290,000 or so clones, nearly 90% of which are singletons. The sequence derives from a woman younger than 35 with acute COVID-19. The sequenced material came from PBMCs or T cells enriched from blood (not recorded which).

The CDR3 here is CASSLRSGSGTGELFF. The CDR3, as DNA: TGTGCCAGCAGCCTTCGTAGTGGGAGCGGTACCGGGGAGCTGTTTTTT. The chain uses TRBV7-3 and TRBJ2-2; tentative D call: TRBD2 (5 bases). The germline V and J ends were trimmed by 5 bases and 5 bases, with 18 bases remaining between them. Germline loops: CDR1 SGHTA, CDR2 FQGTGA. The CDR3 consists of 16 residues.